This passage covers 17 T cell receptor beta chains from one sample sequenced in a study of tumor-infiltrating lymphocytes in primary liver carcinoma (dated by TCRdb to 2015 to 2018). TRIzol reagent was used to extract blood RNA from unsorted whole blood, while the DNeasy Blood & Tissue kit provided the germline DNA. The sequencer listed for this sample is Illumina HiSeq 2500. Starting from approximately 500 ng total RNA, TCRbeta-specific cDNA was produced by reverse transcription with a constant-region primer and ProtoScript II reverse transcriptase. Three nested multiplex PCR rounds, following a slightly modified ARM-PCR procedure, were used to build the TCRbeta libraries. The first two PCR rounds used multiplex TRBV1-TRBV30 forward primers with a Cbeta reverse primer, each for approximately 11 cycles. TCRdb trimmed public reads at Q25 via fastp, called clones via MiXCR and kept in-frame beta chains. CDR3 protein duplicates are merged, each entry listing the most common genes and DNA. This sample is represented by 330,000 or so distinct CDR3 sequences; less than 70% of them were singletons. About 6.5% of the sample comes from the top ten.

Sequenced sample: peripheral blood. These receptor sequences come from a man in his forties with primary liver carcinoma and hepatitis B virus infection.

Only a few counts were recorded for this clonotype. The chain uses TRBV7-9 and TRBJ2-1; D is possibly TRBD1 (5 bases). The CDR3 contains 14 residues. V was trimmed by 3 bases and J by 2 bases, leaving 8 bases between them. Germline V lookup: CDR1 SEHNR, CDR2 FQNEAQ (reference sequence). CDR3 amino acids: CASSFLGAYNEQFF. The DNA of the CDR3 is TGTGCCAGCAGCTTCCTAGGGGCCTACAATGAGCAGTTCTTC.

On this clonotype: It may be a read error: a sequence one base away is much more abundant. The conserved phenylalanine or tryptophan normally closing the CDR3 is absent here, so this likely arose from a read error. V gene TRBV29-1 combines with J gene TRBJ2-7; the D is unclear. CDR1 is SQVTM and CDR2 is ANQGSEA in the germline V gene. The CDR3 loop spans 11 amino acids. The CDR3: CSVEISSEQYL. CDR3 nucleotides: TGCAGCGTTGAAATCTCCTCCGAGCAGTACCTC.

To note about this clonotype: Given a much more abundant clone one base away, this may be a read error. The chain combines TRBV12-3 or TRBV12-4 with TRBJ1-1; weak D call: TRBD1 (6 bases). Trimming took off 6 bases at V and 7 bases at J, with 18 bases between the two ends. The CDR3 consists of 14 residues. CDR3: CASRFAGESNEAFF. The CDR3 DNA sequence: TGTGCCAGCAGGTTCGCAGGGGAGTCTAATGAAGCTTTCTTT.

This clonotype was observed at least ten times. The V and J genes are TRBV6-1 and TRBJ2-1, with a tentative D call TRBD2 (5 bases). The CDR3 extends over 15 amino acids. Germline V CDR1 and CDR2: MNHNS, SASEGT. Trimming removed 2 bases at V and 2 bases at J, with 10 bases between. The CDR3 nucleotides are TGTGCCAGCAGTGAACTAGCTGCTACCTACAATGAGCAGTTCTTC. This codes for CASSELAATYNEQFF.

The sample holds a few counts of this clonotype. A much more abundant neighbour one base away suggests this may be a read error. The chain employs TRBV29-1 and TRBJ2-1; 7 nucleotides match TRBD2. Germline lookup yields CDR1 SQVTM and CDR2 ANQGSEA. The CDR3 covers 15 residues. CDR3 region: CSCGPAGSSYNGQFF. The CDR3 DNA follows: TGCAGCTGTGGGCCAGCGGGAAGCTCCTACAATGGGCAGTTCTTC.

This clonotype was seen a few times. V and J are TRBV6-2 or TRBV6-3 and TRBJ2-2; tentatively, D is TRBD1 or TRBD2 (5 bases each). Trimming removed 6 bases from V and 4 bases from J, with 15 bases in between. Germline V gene data show CDR1 as MNHEY and CDR2 as SVGEGT. The CDR3 runs 15 residues. CDR3 sequence: CASRNPGTSTGELFF. In DNA, the CDR3 is TGTGCCAGCAGAAATCCCGGGACCAGCACCGGGGAGCTGTTTTTT.

This rearrangement joins TRBV7-2 to TRBJ2-4; D uncertain. V was pared by 2 bases and J by 15 bases, with 14 bases between. Germline loops: CDR1 SGHTA, CDR2 FQGNSA. CDR3 length: 12 amino acids. In nucleotides, the CDR3 is TGTGCCAGCAGCTTATTGACCGGTAGGCGGTACTTC. Its translation is CASSLLTGRRYF. Based on the CDR3 plus reference TRBV7-2 and TRBJ2-4, the full variable domain is GAGVSQSPSNKVTEKGKDVELRCDPISGHTALYWYRQSLGQGLEFLIYFQGNSAPDKSGLPSDRFSAERTGGSVSTLTIQRTQQEDSAVYLCASSLLTGRRYFGAGTRLSVL.

The rearrangement uses TRBV6-2 or TRBV6-3 and TRBJ2-1; 12 positions agree with TRBD2. Germline V gene sequence: CDR1 MNHEY, CDR2 SVGEGT. V shed 5 bases, J shed 10 bases, and the junction held 12 bases outside the gene matches. The CDR3 has 16 residues. CDR3 sequence reads: CASSTGRLAGAEEQFF. In DNA form, the CDR3 reads TGTGCCAGCAGTACCGGTCGACTAGCGGGAGCGGAGGAGCAGTTCTTC.

This clonotype came up a few times. The J gene is TRBJ2-7, the V gene TRBV28, with no clear D. Trimming left V 4 bases short and J 2 bases short, with 9 bases between. This CDR3 contains 13 residues. Germline lookup yields CDR1 MDHEN and CDR2 SYDVKM. CDR3 amino acids: CASSWVGPYEQYF. CDR3 DNA: TGTGCCAGCAGTTGGGTCGGACCCTACGAGCAGTACTTC. Variable domain in full (rest from reference TRBV28 and TRBJ2-7): DVKVTQSSRYLVKRTGEKVFLECVQDMDHENMFWYRQDPGLGLRLIYFSYDVKMKEKGDIPEGYSVSREKKERFSLILESASTNQTSMYLCASSWVGPYEQYFGPGTRLTVT.

The chain uses TRBV28 and TRBJ2-5, with 8 bases aligning to TRBD1. Germline CDR1 MDHEN, CDR2 SYDVKM. The CDR3 spans 14 residues. Trimming at V came to 4 bases and at J to 3 bases, leaving 4 bases not matched to a gene. The CDR3 nucleotides read TGTGCCAGCAGTTCTCCGGACAGGGAAGAGACCCAGTACTTC. This encodes CASSSPDREETQYF.

To note about this clonotype: This could be a read error, since a much larger clone is one nucleotide away. The chain is built from TRBV6-1 and TRBJ2-3; 8 nucleotides align to TRBD2. Germline CDR1 is MNHNS and CDR2 is SASEGT. This CDR3 comprises 13 residues. CDR3 sequence reads: CTSGGASTDTQYF. The CDR3 DNA is TGTACCTCGGGAGGGGCTAGCACAGATACGCAGTATTTT.

This rearrangement joins TRBV2 to TRBJ2-5; tentatively, D is TRBD2 (5 bases). Germline lookup yields CDR1 SNHLY and CDR2 FYNNEI. This CDR3 has 12 amino acids. Trimming stripped 2 bases from V and 4 bases from J, with 5 bases between. As DNA, the CDR3 is TGTGCCAGCAGTGAACGGGGAGAGACCCAGTACTTC. Translating it yields CASSERGETQYF.

On this clonotype: A read error may be the cause here, since a much bigger clone is one base away. The CDR3 does not close with the conserved phenylalanine or tryptophan, likely indicating a read error. The chain has TRBV10-3 and TRBJ2-1, with 7 nucleotides matching TRBD2. The V and J ends lost 2 bases and 8 bases, in that order; junction bases with no gene match: 9. This CDR3 has 15 amino acids. Germline V gives CDR1 ENHRY, CDR2 SYGVKD. The CDR3 sequence: CAISEMVGGPYEQFL. CDR3 nucleotide sequence: TGTGCCATCAGTGAGATGGTGGGAGGGCCGTATGAGCAGTTCTTA.

A note on this clonotype: A junction boundary mismatches the germline segment, possibly from a read error. The chain joins TRBV6-4 to TRBJ1-1; D is unclear. The length of the CDR3 is 13 residues. CDR1 is MRHNA, CDR2 SNTAGT, per germline. The CDR3 coding sequence is TGTGCCAGCAGTGCAGCAGCGAACGCTGAAGCTTTCTTT. Its translation: CASSAAANAEAFF.

The V call is TRBV2, the J call TRBJ2-5, with TRBD2 matching over 7 bases. The CDR3 runs 15 residues. Germline V gene lookup returns CDR1 SNHLY and CDR2 FYNNEI. The J segment lost 9 bases and the V segment lost 3 bases, leaving 13 bases of the junction unmatched. The CDR3 sequence is CASSDSAGPTSAQYF. As DNA, the CDR3 is TGTGCCAGCAGTGATTCAGCGGGACCTACGTCGGCCCAGTACTTC.

V is TRBV11-2 and J is TRBJ2-3, with D tentatively TRBD2 (6 bases). The CDR3 extends over 17 amino acids. The germline V and J ends were trimmed by 6 bases and 0 bases, with 19 bases remaining between them. Germline values: CDR1 SGHAT, CDR2 FQNNGV. The CDR3 protein is CASRRYRTTGSTDTQYF. The CDR3 DNA follows: TGTGCCAGCAGGAGATACCGGACTACCGGGAGCACAGATACGCAGTATTTT.

As concerns this clonotype: The conserved phenylalanine or tryptophan normally closing the CDR3 is absent here, so this likely arose from a read error. The gene calls are TRBV11-2 and TRBJ2-2, with 12 bases that match TRBD2. Germline lookup yields CDR1 SGHAT and CDR2 FQNNGV. After removal of 1 base from V and 4 bases from J, the junction contained 10 bases not matched to a gene. This CDR3 is built from 19 residues. CDR3 in amino acids: CASSLVSLAGGPGTGELFL. The CDR3 bases are TGTGCCAGCAGCTTAGTTTCTCTAGCGGGAGGGCCCGGCACCGGGGAGCTGTTTCTT.